These 21 T cell receptor beta chains were all obtained from the same sample, sequenced in a study of shared clonotypes between healthy human individuals. Some clones are missing from TCRdb's copy, which holds only in-frame ones; the method was immunoSEQ multiplex PCR. The sample contains under 2.5 million clones, about 90% of which appear only once. What was sequenced was naive CD4+ T cells from PBMCs. The sample's subset: CD45RA+ positively selected. The receptors were gathered from a man aged 18 to 29 in good health. Some clones in this sample may be carry-over from other donors' samples.

The genes are TRBV30 and TRBJ1-2; 8 bases fit TRBD1. V lost 1 base, J lost 4 bases, and 8 bases stayed unmatched. Germline CDR1 is GTSNPN and CDR2 is SVGIG (reference sequence). The CDR3 has 15 residues. CDR3 DNA sequence: TGTGCCTGGAGTGGAGCCGGGACAGGAGCCTATGGCTACACCTTC. Residues: CAWSGAGTGAYGYTF.

With respect to this clone: Other nucleotide sequences in the sample specify the same CDR3. The chain carries TRBV7-2 and TRBJ1-5, with TRBD1 matching 9 bases. CDR1 SGHTA and CDR2 FQGNSA come from the germline V gene. This CDR3 region has 14 residues. The V and J ends lost 6 bases and 4 bases, in that order; junction bases with no gene match: 4. The CDR3: CASSQDRGNQPQHF. CDR3 bases: TGTGCCAGCAGTCAAGACAGGGGGAATCAGCCCCAGCATTTT.

The CDR3 loop reads CASSEFVVGSYNEQFF. CDR3 DNA sequence: TGTGCCAGCAGTGAATTCGTAGTGGGGTCCTACAATGAGCAGTTCTTC. This chain connects TRBV6-1 to TRBJ2-1; D call uncertain. V was shortened by 2 bases and J by 1 base, with 12 bases between the two germline ends. This CDR3 has 16 amino acids. Germline V gene sequence: CDR1 MNHNS, CDR2 SASEGT.

The chain is built from TRBV19 and TRBJ1-5; D remains unclear. Germline values: CDR1 LNHDA, CDR2 SQIVND (reference sequence). The CDR3 contains 14 residues. Between the trimmed V and J ends, which lost 1 base and 5 bases, there was a span of 9 bases. The CDR3 DNA sequence: TGTGCCAGTAGTATAGGAGGAAAGGATCAGCCCCAGCATTTT. It yields the protein CASSIGGKDQPQHF.

Only a few counts were recorded for this clone. The rearrangement joins TRBV2 to TRBJ1-2; 9 nucleotides match TRBD1. Germline V gene lookup returns CDR1 SNHLY and CDR2 FYNNEI. V shed 4 bases, J shed 4 bases, and the junction held 4 bases outside the gene matches. The CDR3 contains 14 residues. CDR3 sequence: CASSVQGALYGYTF. The CDR3 nucleotides read TGTGCCAGCAGTGTACAGGGGGCTCTCTATGGCTACACCTTC.

This clone was seen a single time. The chain is built from TRBV4-3 and TRBJ1-2; no clear D. The germline CDR1 and CDR2 sequences are LGHNA and YSLEER. Trimming shortened V by 2 bases and J by 8 bases, and 9 bases separated the two germline ends. This CDR3 region has 12 residues. The CDR3 reads CASSQSGLGYTF. The CDR3 DNA sequence: TGCGCCAGCAGCCAAAGTGGGCTCGGCTACACCTTC.

J is TRBJ2-7 and V is TRBV5-1; maybe TRBD2 (6 bases). V lost 0 bases and J lost 7, with 23 bases in between. The CDR3 runs 17 residues. Germline V CDR1 and CDR2: SGHRS, YFSETQ. This chain's CDR3 is CASSLVGTGVRAGEQYF. CDR3 nucleotide sequence: TGCGCCAGCAGCTTGGTGGGTACGGGAGTTCGTGCTGGAGAGCAGTACTTC.

The chain employs TRBV5-1 and TRBJ2-1; 7 positions agree with TRBD2. The trim removed 0 bases at V and 5 bases at J, leaving 5 bases unmatched. Germline CDR1 SGHRS, CDR2 YFSETQ. This CDR3 is built from 15 residues. In DNA form, the CDR3 reads TGCGCCAGCAGCTTGGTACTAGCGCAGAACAATGAGCAGTTCTTC. It specifies CASSLVLAQNNEQFF.

A single count supports this clone. The sample has other DNA sequences that encode this CDR3 too. The chain uses TRBV5-1 and TRBJ2-7; 11 bases match TRBD1. The CDR3 has 14 residues. Trimming removed 4 bases from V and 4 bases from J; junction bases left unmatched: 4. The germline V gene encodes CDR1 SGHRS and CDR2 YFSETQ. The CDR3 DNA reads TGCGCCAGCAGCACAGGGACAGGGGGTTACGAGCAGTACTTC. Protein: CASSTGTGGYEQYF.

As for this clone: Other DNA sequences in this sample translate to the same CDR3. The V gene is TRBV7-9, the J gene TRBJ2-3, with D uncertain. The V gene's germline CDR1 is SEHNR and CDR2 FQNEAQ (reference sequence). The CDR3 runs to 13 residues. Trimming removed 2 bases from V and 4 bases from J, with 7 bases in between. In DNA, the CDR3 is TGTGCCAGCAGCTTATATCGGGCAGATACGCAGTATTTT. It yields the protein CASSLYRADTQYF.

The rearrangement uses TRBV6-4 and TRBJ2-5, with D perhaps TRBD1 (6 bases). The ends were cut back, 3 bases at V and 2 bases at J, with 7 bases in the middle. The CDR3 length is 13 residues. CDR1 is MRHNA and CDR2 is SNTAGT in the germline V gene. CDR3 sequence (DNA): TGTGCCAGCAGTGAGACAGGACAAGAGACCCAGTACTTC. Its protein is CASSETGQETQYF.

On this clone itself: The sample has other DNA sequences that encode this CDR3 too. The chain joins TRBV29-1 to TRBJ1-2, with D tentatively TRBD1 (5 bases). This CDR3 spans 12 amino acids. The V gene lost 4 bases and the J gene lost 3 bases, with 9 bases spanning the gap. CDR1 is SQVTM and CDR2 is ANQGSEA in the germline V gene. CDR3 bases: TGCAGCGTTGTAGGCAGGGACTATGGCTACACCTTC. It yields the protein CSVVGRDYGYTF.

As for this clone: The identical CDR3 is also encoded by other nucleotide sequences in the sample. The chain combines TRBV18 with TRBJ1-1; D ambiguous. Germline CDR1 KGHSH, CDR2 LQKENI. The germline V and J ends were trimmed by 4 bases and 0 bases, with 6 bases remaining between them. This CDR3 is 13 amino acids long. DNA of the CDR3: TGTGCCAGCTCACAAGACATGAACACTGAAGCTTTCTTT. Protein product: CASSQDMNTEAFF.

The rearrangement links TRBV5-6 to TRBJ1-5; D perhaps matches TRBD1 (5 bases). The CDR3 runs 14 residues. V gave up 3 bases and J gave up 6 bases, with 13 bases separating them. The germline V gene encodes CDR1 SGHDT and CDR2 YYEEEE. The CDR3 spells CASSSRGGSQPQHF. CDR3 DNA: TGTGCCAGCAGCTCCCGGGGGGGGAGTCAGCCCCAGCATTTT.

The chain is built from TRBV6-5 and TRBJ2-4; maybe TRBD1 (5 bases). Germline V gene sequence: CDR1 MNHEY, CDR2 SVGAGI. V was cut by 5 bases and J by 0 bases, with 11 bases left in between. The CDR3 is made up of 15 amino acids. The CDR3 DNA follows: TGTGCCAGCAGTACCTCAGGGTTAGCCAAAAACATTCAGTACTTC. It specifies CASSTSGLAKNIQYF.

The chain is built from TRBV18 and TRBJ2-1, with D tentatively TRBD1 (6 bases). Deletions cut 3 bases from V and 8 bases from J, with 11 bases between. Germline CDR1 KGHSH, CDR2 LQKENI. The CDR3 spans 13 residues. CDR3 nucleotides: TGTGCCAGCTCACCCGGTGAGGGGGATGAGCAGTTCTTC. It translates to CASSPGEGDEQFF.

V and J are TRBV10-1 and TRBJ2-7; 9 bases match TRBD2. V lost 6 bases, J lost 5 bases, and 11 bases stayed unmatched. Germline V gene lookup returns CDR1 WNHNN and CDR2 SYGVQD (reference sequence). This CDR3 has 15 residues. Written as DNA, the CDR3 is TGCGCCAGCAGGGGAGTAGCGGGAGTACACCACGAGCAGTACTTC. It is translated as CASRGVAGVHHEQYF.

The chain links TRBV7-3 to TRBJ1-5; 7 bases are a match to TRBD1. V lost 5 bases and J lost 7; bases outside the gene matches: 8. This CDR3 contains 14 residues. CDR1 is SGHTA, CDR2 FQGTGA, per germline. The CDR3 DNA reads as TGTGCCAGCAGCCCCAGGGGGGGGGAACAGCCCCAGCATTTT. Translated: CASSPRGGEQPQHF.

The CDR3 here is CASSLIATETQYF. CDR3 DNA: TGTGCCAGCAGCTTAATCGCAACAGAGACCCAGTACTTC. The rearrangement joins TRBV7-9 to TRBJ2-5; D is uncertain. From germline, CDR1 is SEHNR and CDR2 FQNEAQ (reference sequence). Trimming removed 2 bases from V and 4 bases from J, with 8 bases in between. The CDR3 is 13 residues long. The variable domain in full, completed from reference TRBV7-9 and TRBJ2-5, reads DTGVSQNPRHKITKRGQNVTFRCDPISEHNRLYWYRQTLGQGPEFLTYFQNEAQLEKSRLLSDRFSAERPKGSFSTLEIQRTEQGDSAMYLCASSLIATETQYFGPGTRLLVL.

V is TRBV15 and J is TRBJ2-7; D may be TRBD1 or TRBD2 (5 bases each). V lost 0 bases to trimming and J lost 0 bases, with 12 bases between them. This CDR3 spans 16 amino acids. Per the germline V gene, CDR1 is LNHNV and CDR2 is YYDKDF (reference sequence). CDR3 protein: CATSRDRDAYSYEQYF. In nucleotides, the CDR3 is TGTGCCACCAGCAGAGACCGGGACGCGTACTCCTACGAGCAGTACTTC.

About this clone: The sample contains more than one DNA sequence encoding this CDR3. This sequence joins TRBV27 and TRBJ1-2; D is unclear. Trimming removed 3 bases from V and 2 bases from J, with 7 bases in between. This CDR3 has 13 amino acids. In germline, CDR1 is MNHEY, CDR2 SMNVEV (reference sequence). The CDR3 DNA reads as TGTGCCAGCAGTTTCCGGGGAAACTATGGCTACACCTTC. Protein sequence: CASSFRGNYGYTF.